This T cell receptor beta chain was identified during a study of T cells in Graves' hyperthyroidism and ophthalmopathy. Broader study findings: From stable hyperthyroidism, ophthalmopathy was set apart by a 13 V-J model.

This clonotype has ten or more counts. Antigen unknown. The V end was cut by 6 bases, the J end by 4 bases, with 15 bases between. Germline V lookup: CDR1 MNHEY, CDR2 SVGAGI. The CDR3 spans 14 residues. Amplified TCR beta CDR3 regions came from RNA transcripts. HTBI primers drove first-round RT-PCR of the TCR CDR3. One entry per CDR3 protein results from TCRdb running MiXCR on the multiplex PCR reads. This table holds some 360,000 distinct CDR3 sequences, 15% to 20% found once. The source of this sequence is a woman aged 40 to 50 with Graves' ophthalmopathy. This sequence joins TRBV6-5 and TRBJ1-1, with a weak D call TRBD1 (5 bases). The specimen was blood. The CDR3 protein is CASRTLGDRTEAFF. In DNA form, the CDR3 reads TGTGCCAGCAGGACCCTAGGGGATCGCACTGAAGCTTTCTTT.